This TCR beta chain was retrieved from a study of blood T cell repertoires in COVID-19. At the level of the study: Samples representing acute and convalescent COVID-19 were sourced from the United States, Italy and Spain. T cells, B-cell-depleted T cells, or PBMCs supplied cDNA or gDNA.

The repertoire was sequenced with immunoSEQ multiplex PCR; TCRdb's copy has only in-frame clones and lacks some. The table records 60,000 to 85,000 clones, around two thirds of them present only once. With 0 bases removed from V and 8 bases from J, the gap between germline ends came to 7 bases. Germline CDR1 is PRHDT and CDR2 is FYEKMQ (reference sequence). This CDR3 is built from 12 residues. V and J are TRBV13 and TRBJ1-2, with a tentative D call TRBD1 (5 bases). Source material: peripheral blood. The source of this sequence is a human donor with acute or convalescent COVID-19. The donor label of this sample is uncertain. The CDR3: CASSLGGRGYTF. The DNA for the CDR3 is TGTGCCAGCAGCTTAGGGGGGCGAGGCTACACCTTC.